This T cell receptor (beta chain) was sequenced during a study of cytomegalovirus exposure and HLA in healthy donors. Study context: Unique TCR beta sequences numbering around 110 million came from 150 million to 200 million T cells in an earlier analysis.

The PCR made use of 60 Vbeta and 13 Jbeta primers. Authors' processing steps: The authors later counted around 80 million unique TCR beta chains, about 11 million of them shared. Here immunoSEQ multiplex PCR was the method, and the copy in TCRdb shows in-frame clones only, minus some. V and J calls and clone size follow that table, whereas D and trimming were derived from the DNA. The sample consists of around 140,000 clones, approximately 80% of them appearing once. On this clone itself: The antigen is unknown.

General study findings and limits: V- and J-gene trimming in TCR beta was tied to a missense DCLRE1C variant by an analysis performed later.

The sequence was obtained from a middle-aged man in good health and CMV-seronegative. The sequenced sample was PBMCs.

The CDR3: CASSPLATGESSGANVLTF. The CDR3 DNA sequence: TGTGCCAGCAGTCCTCTCGCGACAGGGGAGAGCTCTGGGGCCAACGTCCTGACTTTC. The chain has TRBV27 and TRBJ2-6; 8 nucleotides line up with TRBD1. V gave up 5 bases and J gave up 0 bases; unmatched junction bases: 12. CDR3 length: 19 residues. CDR1 is MNHEY, CDR2 SMNVEV, per germline (reference sequence).